These 14 T cell receptor beta chains came from one sample sequenced in a study of spatial heterogeneity in lung cancer. Study-wide results and limits: How many expanded intratumoral alpha and beta TCRs were present tracked the tumor mutation count, which was a count of nonsynonymous mutations.

These receptors have no identified antigens. MiXCR, run by TCRdb on the 5' RACE reads, gives a single entry per CDR3 protein. This sample carries 4,000 to 5,500 distinct CDR3 sequences, under 15% of them seen once, and the ten largest clones take about 26%. Sample time point: sample taken at primary tumor resection. Sequences were derived from lung tumor tissue, sampled at surgery. These receptors were collected from a male donor with early-stage non-small cell lung cancer.

Judged by abundance, this clonotype is medium-sized. The chain combines TRBV29-1 with TRBJ2-7; 7 bases align to TRBD1. The CDR3 loop spans 14 amino acids. The V segment lost 2 bases and the J segment 5 bases; nucleotides outside the gene matches: 9. CDR1 is SQVTM and CDR2 is ANQGSEA in the germline V gene. The CDR3 nucleotides read TGCAGCGTTGAAAGGGGAACAGGGGTTGACGAGCAGTACTTC. Amino acids: CSVERGTGVDEQYF.

V is TRBV19 and J is TRBJ2-6, with D uncertain. Germline CDR1 reads LNHDA; CDR2 reads SQIVND (reference sequence). The CDR3 loop spans 17 amino acids. Trimming left V 5 bases short and J 0 bases short, with 14 bases between. This CDR3 reads CASSRQADISGANVLTF. CDR3 sequence (DNA): TGTGCCAGTAGTCGGCAGGCAGACATCTCTGGGGCCAACGTCCTGACTTTC. The whole variable domain, filled in from reference TRBV19 and TRBJ2-6, reads DGGITQSPKYLFRKEGQNVTLSCEQNLNHDAMYWYRQDPGQGLRLIYYSQIVNDFQKGDIAEGYSVSREKKESFPLTVTSAQKNPTAFYLCASSRQADISGANVLTFGAGSRLTVL.

This clonotype was counted at least ten times. The chain combines TRBV24-1 with TRBJ1-2, with a weak D call TRBD1 (5 bases). The V gene lost 3 bases and the J gene lost 0 bases, with 16 bases spanning the gap. This CDR3 has 17 amino acids. Germline assignment: CDR1 KGHDR and CDR2 SFDVKD. CDR3 DNA: TGTGCCACCAGTGATCCACGTGACCTGACAGCTAACTATGGCTACACCTTC. This codes for CATSDPRDLTANYGYTF.

The table lists this clonotype with many counts. The chain uses TRBV5-1 and TRBJ1-1, with unresolved D. V lost 0 bases, J lost 4 bases, and 10 bases lay in between. Germline values: CDR1 SGHRS, CDR2 YFSETQ. The CDR3 runs to 14 residues. The CDR3 region has the DNA TGCGCCAGCAGCTTGGGGAGGGAGAGCACTGAAGCTTTCTTT. It is translated as CASSLGRESTEAFF.

This clonotype is labeled as medium-sized. The CDR3 bases are TGTGCCAGCAGCTTAGGGGGGGATGAGCAGTTCTTC. As protein: CASSLGGDEQFF. This sequence joins TRBV7-8 and TRBJ2-1, with TRBD2 as a possible D gene (6 bases). The CDR3 runs 12 residues. Germline V lookup: CDR1 SGHVS, CDR2 FQNEAQ. Trimming shortened V by 1 base and J by 8 bases, and 6 bases separated the two germline ends. The variable domain in full, with the rest retrieved from reference TRBV7-8 and TRBJ2-1, is GAGVSQSPRYKVAKRGQDVALRCDPISGHVSLFWYQQALGQGPEFLTYFQNEAQLDKSGLPSDRFFAERPEGSVSTLKIQRTQQEDSAVYLCASSLGGDEQFFGPGTRLTVL.

Many counts were recorded for this clonotype. This rearrangement joins TRBV4-3 to TRBJ2-5; 8 bases fit TRBD2. Unmatched junction bases numbered 7, after V lost 0 bases and J lost 1 base. Per the germline V gene, CDR1 is LGHNA and CDR2 is YSLEER. The length of the CDR3 is 17 residues. The CDR3 region has the DNA TGCGCCAGCAGCCAAGAGTGGCGGGGGGCTCCCCAAGAGACCCAGTACTTC. It translates to CASSQEWRGAPQETQYF.

Within the sample, this clonotype is medium-sized. The CDR3 DNA sequence: TGTGCCAGCAGCCCTATGTGGGGGACAGATGACCAAGAGACCCAGTACTTC. Its protein is CASSPMWGTDDQETQYF. This chain links TRBV28 with TRBJ2-5; 7 bases agree with TRBD1. Per the germline V gene, CDR1 is MDHEN and CDR2 is SYDVKM. The CDR3 is made up of 17 amino acids. With 6 bases clipped from V and 0 bases from J, the junction kept 13 bases outside the gene matches.

This clonotype turned up a few times. The V and J genes are TRBV5-1 and TRBJ2-1, with 13 bases that match TRBD2. The CDR3 covers 16 residues. Germline CDR1 and CDR2: SGHRS and YFSETQ. Trimming removed 2 bases from V and 6 bases from J; junction bases left unmatched: 5. The CDR3 coding sequence is TGCGCCAGCAGCTTCCTACTAGCGGGGGGGCCCAATGAGCAGTTCTTC. This translates into CASSFLLAGGPNEQFF. Complete variable domain (other parts from reference TRBV5-1 and TRBJ2-1): KAGVTQTPRYLIKTRGQQVTLSCSPISGHRSVSWYQQTPGQGLQFLFEYFSETQRNKGNFPGRFSGRQFSNSRSEMNVSTLELGDSALYLCASSFLLAGGPNEQFFGPGTRLTVL.

In this sample, this clonotype turned up many times. This sequence joins TRBV29-1 and TRBJ2-5; the match to TRBD2 covers 7 bases. CDR3 length: 14 amino acids. Germline CDR1 and CDR2: SQVTM and ANQGSEA. Unmatched junction bases numbered 7, after V lost 4 bases and J lost 2 bases. This chain's CDR3 is CSVVSPGGQETQYF. CDR3 sequence (DNA): TGCAGCGTTGTAAGCCCCGGGGGGCAAGAGACCCAGTACTTC.

This clonotype appeared once. The V call is TRBV20-1, the J call TRBJ1-5; D might be TRBD1 (5 bases). Germline values: CDR1 DFQATT, CDR2 SNEGSKA (reference sequence). V lost 0 bases, J lost 0 bases, and 12 bases lay in between. CDR3 length equals 16 residues. CDR3 in amino acids: CSAREIGTSSNQPQHF. CDR3 nucleotide sequence: TGCAGTGCTAGAGAAATTGGGACGAGTAGCAATCAGCCCCAGCATTTT.

This clonotype ranks as medium-sized (0.01 to 0.1%). This rearrangement joins TRBV7-8 to TRBJ2-5; TRBD1 aligns across 8 bases. This CDR3 is built from 15 residues. Germline-derived CDR1 and CDR2 are SGHVS and FQNEAQ. Trimming removed 5 bases from V and 4 bases from J; junction bases left unmatched: 9. In DNA form, the CDR3 reads TGTGCCAGCAGCACCACCAGGGGGCTTGGAGAGACCCAGTACTTC. It translates to CASSTTRGLGETQYF.

This clonotype has a count of ten or more. The chain combines TRBV28 with TRBJ2-4, with 9 bases matching TRBD1. Germline CDR1 is MDHEN and CDR2 is SYDVKM. This CDR3 region has 14 residues. V lost 3 bases, J lost 7 bases, and 4 bases stayed unmatched. This chain's CDR3 is CASSFTGGGNIQYF. The CDR3 nucleotides are TGTGCCAGCAGTTTTACAGGGGGCGGGAACATTCAGTACTTC.

This clonotype has at least ten counts. The CDR3 is CSASQPGAGANVLTF. DNA for the CDR3: TGCAGTGCTTCCCAGCCAGGGGCTGGGGCCAACGTCCTGACTTTC. The V gene is TRBV20-1, the J gene TRBJ2-6; TRBD1 is a possible D gene (6 bases). The V gene lost 5 bases and the J gene lost 2 bases, with 13 bases spanning the gap. The CDR3 consists of 15 residues. Germline-derived CDR1 and CDR2 are DFQATT and SNEGSKA (reference sequence).

By sample share, this clonotype is medium-sized. The rearrangement uses TRBV28 and TRBJ2-1; 8 bases are a match to TRBD1. CDR1 MDHEN and CDR2 SYDVKM come from the germline V gene. Trimming removed 4 bases from V and 4 bases from J; junction bases left unmatched: 6. The CDR3 has 15 residues. In DNA, the CDR3 is TGTGCCAGCAGTTCCATCACAGGGGGGTACAATGAGCAGTTCTTC. This translates into CASSSITGGYNEQFF.